This T cell receptor (beta chain) was observed in a study of blood T cell repertoires in COVID-19. Across the whole study: The origin of the acute and convalescent COVID-19 samples was the United States, Italy and Spain. Sources were T cells, B-cell-depleted T cells, or PBMCs; the material itself was cDNA or gDNA.

Original data processing: Nucleated cell number was recorded as an estimate derived from reference gene primer amplification. Data came from immunoSEQ multiplex PCR; TCRdb stores just in-frame clones and leaves some out. The DNA was the basis for D and trimming; V, J and clone size are from that table. There are more than 90,000 clones in the sample; 85% to 90% occur only once, and 7.9% lies in the top ten. CDR3 size: 15 residues. Germline CDR1 is MDHEN and CDR2 is SYDVKM. V lost 6 bases to trimming and J lost 1 base; unmatched junction nucleotides: 8. This clone was found a few times. The TCR originated in a man between 65 and 85 years old who had recovered from COVID-19. The sample comprised peripheral blood. The rearrangement uses TRBV28 and TRBJ2-7; TRBD1 matches 8 bases. The CDR3 DNA reads TGTGCCAGCAGCTCCCCCGGGACAGGATCCTACGAGCAGTACTTC. This translates into CASSSPGTGSYEQYF.